One and the same sample provided the 30 T cell receptor beta chains below, sequenced in a study of T cells in Graves' hyperthyroidism and ophthalmopathy. Amplification yielded TCR beta CDR3 regions, with RNA transcripts as the source. TCR CDR3 underwent first-round RT-PCR with the HTBI primer set. A single record per CDR3 protein comes from TCRdb applying MiXCR to the multiplex PCR reads. Of around 370,000 distinct CDR3 sequences in the sample, approximately 17% are singletons; the top ten hold around two fifths. Sample: blood. Receptor source: a man between 18 and 29 years old with Graves' ophthalmopathy.

V and J are TRBV7-3 and TRBJ2-1; 9 nucleotides line up with TRBD1. The CDR3 loop spans 19 amino acids. V was pared by 2 bases and J by 5 bases, with 16 bases of the junction left unmatched. CDR1 and CDR2 from the germline V gene are SGHTA and FQGTGA. The CDR3 DNA reads TGTGCCAGCAGCTTAGTAGGGGGACAGGGATTCGTTACAAACAATGAGCAGTTCTTC. This translates into CASSLVGGQGFVTNNEQFF.

This chain connects TRBV2 to TRBJ1-6, with unresolved D. V lost 8 bases, J lost 0 bases, and 20 bases lay in between. Germline CDR1 reads SNHLY; CDR2 reads FYNNEI. This CDR3 spans 18 amino acids. CDR3 DNA sequence: TGTGCCAGCGGTTACTCGACCGCCTCGAGCTCCTATAATTCACCCCTCCACTTT. Translating gives CASGYSTASSSYNSPLHF.

This clonotype was picked up many times. J is TRBJ2-1 and V is TRBV7-9; 12 nucleotides match TRBD2. The CDR3 runs to 15 residues. V shed 4 bases and J 9 bases; nucleotides not matched to a gene: 7. The germline CDR1 and CDR2 sequences are SEHNR and FQNEAQ (reference sequence). CDR3 residues: CASSSTSGGRGEQFF. The CDR3 DNA reads as TGTGCCAGCAGCTCTACTAGCGGGGGGCGGGGTGAGCAGTTCTTC.

This clonotype was recorded at least ten times. V usage is TRBV6-1 and J usage is TRBJ1-5; no firm D call. This CDR3 is built from 15 residues. Germline V gives CDR1 MNHNS, CDR2 SASEGT. The ends were cut back, 1 base at V and 3 bases at J, with 10 bases in the middle. CDR3 sequence (DNA): TGTGCCAGCAGTGAAGTAGGGAACATCAATCAGCCCCAGCATTTT. It encodes CASSEVGNINQPQHF.

This clonotype was observed many times. The CDR3 sequence: CSARPEEQYF. The DNA for the CDR3 is TGCAGTGCTAGACCAGAGGAGCAGTACTTC. This chain uses TRBV20-1 with TRBJ2-7; D is unresolved. This CDR3 is built from 10 residues. Germline assignment: CDR1 DFQATT and CDR2 SNEGSKA (reference sequence). V lost 2 bases and J lost 7, with 6 bases in between.

Many counts were recorded for this clonotype. The chain links TRBV2 to TRBJ2-1, with 13 bases that match TRBD2. The CDR3 is 15 residues long. V trimming: 6 bases; J trimming: 5 bases; junction bases outside the gene matches: 4. From germline, CDR1 is SNHLY and CDR2 FYNNEI. CDR3 coding DNA: TGTGCCAGCAGCCGGACTAGCGGGGGTAACAATGAGCAGTTCTTC. Protein sequence: CASSRTSGGNNEQFF.

For this clonotype: One end of the junction fails to match germline, which may point to a read error. J is TRBJ2-3 and V is TRBV18, with TRBD1 as a possible D gene (6 bases). Germline V CDR1 and CDR2: KGHSH, LQKENI. The CDR3 is 15 residues long. CDR3 sequence reads: CANSQTGHSTDTQYF. As DNA, the CDR3 is TGTGCCAACTCACAGACGGGACATAGCACAGATACGCAGTATTTT.

This clonotype was counted many times. The chain combines TRBV28 with TRBJ2-1; D possibly corresponds to TRBD2 (6 bases). Trimming removed 6 bases from V and 8 bases from J, with 8 bases in between. There are 11 residues in the CDR3. CDR1 MDHEN and CDR2 SYDVKM come from the germline V gene. In nucleotides, the CDR3 is TGTGCCAGCAGACTAGCTGATGAGCAGTTCTTC. Protein product: CASRLADEQFF.

The rearrangement links TRBV18 to TRBJ2-7, with D perhaps TRBD1 or TRBD2 (6 bases each). The CDR3 has 15 residues. V lost 5 bases to trimming and J lost 3 bases, with 17 bases between them. Germline V gene sequence: CDR1 KGHSH, CDR2 LQKENI. Here the CDR3 reads CASSTEQGGDYEQYF. The CDR3 bases are TGTGCCAGCTCAACCGAACAGGGCGGGGACTACGAGCAGTACTTC.

This clonotype was found many times. This chain joins TRBV3-1 and TRBJ2-3, with D uncertain. Per germline, CDR1 LGHDT and CDR2 YNNKEL (reference sequence). CDR3 length: 15 amino acids. Deletions cut 1 base from V and 4 bases from J, with 12 bases between. This CDR3 is CASSQGELHPDTQYF. Written as DNA, the CDR3 is TGTGCCAGCAGCCAAGGTGAACTCCACCCAGATACGCAGTATTTT.

The chain combines TRBV6-5 with TRBJ2-1; 9 bases match TRBD2. Germline V CDR1 and CDR2: MNHEY, SVGAGI. The CDR3 extends over 15 amino acids. V shed 0 bases, J shed 8 bases, and the junction held 5 bases outside the gene matches. The CDR3 sequence is CASSYSVLAGYEQFF. For the CDR3, the DNA is TGTGCCAGCAGTTACTCGGTACTAGCGGGCTATGAGCAGTTCTTC.

The chain couples TRBV10-2 to TRBJ2-6; D may match TRBD1 or TRBD2 (5 bases each). The CDR3 runs 13 residues. Germline V CDR1 and CDR2: WSHSY, SAAADI. V gave up 7 bases and J gave up 4 bases, with 8 bases separating them. CDR3 nucleotides: TGCGCCAGCACGGGGACGGGGGCCAACGTCCTGACTTTC. Its protein product is CASTGTGANVLTF.

This clonotype has a count of ten or more. The chain has TRBV27 and TRBJ1-1, with 7 bases that match TRBD1. The length of the CDR3 is 15 residues. The germline CDR1 and CDR2 sequences are MNHEY and SMNVEV (reference sequence). V shed 3 bases, J shed 5 bases, and the junction held 9 bases outside the gene matches. This chain's CDR3 is CASSFSGRGITEAFF. The CDR3 DNA reads TGTGCCAGCAGTTTTTCCGGCAGGGGGATAACTGAAGCTTTCTTT.

This rearrangement joins TRBV9 to TRBJ2-5; 8 nucleotides match TRBD2. Germline lookup yields CDR1 SGDLS and CDR2 YYNGEE. The CDR3 totals 16 residues. J gave up 3 bases and V 0 bases, and 7 bases lay outside the gene matches. The CDR3 DNA reads TGTGCCAGCAGCGTAGGGTGGCGGGGGGAGGAAGAGACCCAGTACTTC. Its translation: CASSVGWRGEEETQYF.

This clonotype has ten or more counts. CDR3 DNA sequence: TGTGCCAGCAGCTTGCCCGGACAGAATAATCAGCCCCAGCATTTT. This sequence encodes CASSLPGQNNQPQHF. The chain uses TRBV11-3 and TRBJ1-5; D might be TRBD1 (6 bases). Looked up from germline, CDR1 is SGHNT and CDR2 is YENEEA. CDR3 length: 15 residues. Trimming removed 3 bases from V and 4 bases from J, with 13 bases in between.

This sequence joins TRBV5-1 and TRBJ1-6; D ambiguous. Germline V gene lookup returns CDR1 SGHRS and CDR2 YFSETQ. This CDR3 has 12 amino acids. The V end lost 4 bases, the J end lost 9 bases, and 8 bases lay between the germline ends. The CDR3 nucleotides are TGCGCCAGCAGCACTACGGGTTCACCCCTCCACTTT. Its protein product is CASSTTGSPLHF. Full variable domain (remainder filled in from reference TRBV5-1 and TRBJ1-6): KAGVTQTPRYLIKTRGQQVTLSCSPISGHRSVSWYQQTPGQGLQFLFEYFSETQRNKGNFPGRFSGRQFSNSRSEMNVSTLELGDSALYLCASSTTGSPLHFGNGTRLTVT.

A note on this clonotype: With a much larger clone just one base away, this may be a read error. J is TRBJ1-6 and V is TRBV6-5; tentatively, D is TRBD1 (5 bases). CDR1 and CDR2 from the germline V gene are MNHEY and SVGAGI. Trimming pared 6 bases from V and 6 bases from J, leaving 27 bases between. This CDR3 has 19 residues. The CDR3 protein is CASSDSRRGVPIGNSPLHF. As DNA, the CDR3 is TGTGCCAGCAGCGACTCGAGACGGGGGGTTCCTATCGGTAATTCACCCCTCCACTTT.

J is TRBJ1-1 and V is TRBV7-9; D remains ambiguous. CDR3 length: 10 residues. Trimming removed 4 bases from V and 8 bases from J, with 5 bases in between. CDR1 is SEHNR and CDR2 is FQNEAQ in the germline V gene (reference sequence). The CDR3 sequence is CASSYWEAFF. Here the CDR3 DNA reads TGTGCCAGCAGCTACTGGGAAGCTTTCTTT. The full variable domain, rest sourced from reference TRBV7-9 and TRBJ1-1, is DTGVSQNPRHKITKRGQNVTFRCDPISEHNRLYWYRQTLGQGPEFLTYFQNEAQLEKSRLLSDRFSAERPKGSFSTLEIQRTEQGDSAMYLCASSYWEAFFGQGTRLTVV.

The chain joins TRBV11-2 to TRBJ2-3; 10 bases line up with TRBD2. From germline, CDR1 is SGHAT and CDR2 FQNNGV. The CDR3 length is 17 residues. Trimming removed 1 base from V and 2 bases from J; junction bases left unmatched: 6. This CDR3 is CASSLGSGGAFTDTQYF. CDR3 nucleotide sequence: TGTGCCAGCAGCTTAGGGAGCGGGGGGGCTTTCACAGATACGCAGTATTTT.

This clonotype was detected ten times or more. V and J are TRBV6-2 or TRBV6-3 and TRBJ1-2; D gene ambiguous. The CDR3 length is 13 residues. Germline V gives CDR1 MNHEY, CDR2 SVGEGT. The V and J ends lost 4 bases and 3 bases respectively, with 9 bases between them. This CDR3 is CASSLSEDYGYTF. CDR3 DNA: TGTGCCAGCAGTTTATCAGAGGACTATGGCTACACCTTC.

This clonotype was seen at least ten times. The chain recombines TRBV7-3 with TRBJ2-7; perhaps TRBD2 as D (5 bases). The CDR3 runs 14 residues. V was pared by 4 bases and J by 5 bases, with 15 bases between. Germline V lookup: CDR1 SGHTA, CDR2 FQGTGA. The DNA of the CDR3 is TGTGCCAGCAGCTCATCAGGCGGGCTGGACGAGCAGTACTTC. Its protein product is CASSSSGGLDEQYF.

V gene TRBV27 combines with J gene TRBJ2-3; 13 nucleotides match TRBD2. Per germline, CDR1 MNHEY and CDR2 SMNVEV (reference sequence). The ends lost 6 bases at V and 2 bases at J; junction bases unmatched: 5. The CDR3 loop spans 16 amino acids. CDR3 amino acids: CASSTSGGAYTDTQYF. The CDR3 DNA follows: TGTGCCAGCAGCACTAGCGGGGGGGCCTACACAGATACGCAGTATTTT.

The rearrangement links TRBV18 to TRBJ1-5; D is unclear. Trimming shortened V by 3 bases and J by 3 bases, and 15 bases separated the two germline ends. CDR1 and CDR2 from the germline V gene are KGHSH and LQKENI. There are 16 residues in the CDR3. CDR3 loop: CASSPFAFRDNQPQHF. For the CDR3, the DNA is TGTGCCAGCTCACCCTTTGCTTTCCGGGACAATCAGCCCCAGCATTTT.

The chain joins TRBV11-1 to TRBJ2-1; 7 nucleotides match TRBD1. CDR1 and CDR2 (germline): SGHAT, FQDESV (reference sequence). V was clipped by 6 bases and J by 4 bases; unmatched bases: 12. The length of the CDR3 is 16 residues. Here the CDR3 reads CASRFGPGQFYNEQFF. The CDR3 DNA reads as TGTGCCAGCAGGTTCGGACCGGGACAGTTTTACAATGAGCAGTTCTTC. The full variable domain, in which reference TRBV11-1 and TRBJ2-1 provide the parts outside the CDR3, is EAEVAQSPRYKITEKSQAVAFWCDPISGHATLYWYRQILGQGPELLVQFQDESVVDDSQLPKDRFSAERLKGVDSTLKIQPAELGDSAMYLCASRFGPGQFYNEQFFGPGTRLTVL.

The sample holds many counts of this clonotype. The chain combines TRBV13 with TRBJ1-1; D gene uncertain. CDR3 length: 15 amino acids. CDR1 is PRHDT and CDR2 is FYEKMQ in the germline V gene (reference sequence). Between the trimmed V and J ends, which lost 0 bases and 4 bases, there was a span of 12 bases. The CDR3 sequence is CASSLGIAVRTEAFF. The CDR3 DNA follows: TGTGCCAGCAGCTTAGGGATCGCCGTACGCACTGAAGCTTTCTTT.

This clonotype was found a few times. The chain links TRBV7-8 to TRBJ2-1, with no clear D. Germline loops: CDR1 SGHVS, CDR2 FQNEAQ. This CDR3 region has 12 residues. Trimming took off 4 bases at V and 7 bases at J, with 8 bases between the two ends. In nucleotides, the CDR3 is TGTGCCAGCAGCTCTGCCGGAAATGAGCAGTTCTTC. This codes for CASSSAGNEQFF.

This clonotype was detected only a few times. The missing conserved phenylalanine or tryptophan at the end of this CDR3 makes a read error likely. V usage is TRBV6-5 and J usage is TRBJ2-7, with D unresolved. The CDR3 is 12 residues long. Germline CDR1 is MNHEY and CDR2 is SVGAGI. V lost 4 bases, J lost 4 bases, and 8 bases lay in between. The CDR3 is CASSLEQYEQYL. The CDR3 DNA follows: TGTGCCAGCAGTTTGGAGCAATACGAGCAGTACCTC.

At least ten counts were recorded for this clonotype. The chain joins TRBV5-1 to TRBJ1-1; 7 nucleotides agree with TRBD1. CDR1 is SGHRS, CDR2 YFSETQ, per germline. Losses at the gene ends were 4 bases for V and 3 bases for J; bases not matched to a gene: 15. This CDR3 comprises 17 residues. CDR3: CASSPTFKTGAYTEAFF. In nucleotides, the CDR3 is TGCGCCAGCAGCCCTACCTTTAAAACAGGGGCATACACTGAAGCTTTCTTT.

This clonotype showed up just a few times. The junction does not match germline at one end; this may be a read error. The gene calls are TRBV27 and TRBJ1-2; D gene unclear. The CDR3 is 17 residues long. Germline CDR1 reads MNHEY; CDR2 reads SMNVEV (reference sequence). The CDR3 DNA sequence: TGTGCCAGCAGTTTATCGTATCCCTCCGAACTACCCTATGGCTACGCCTTC. Protein sequence: CASSLSYPSELPYGYAF.

Concerning this clonotype itself: Since a much larger clone is just one base distant, this may be a read error. The rearrangement links TRBV9 to TRBJ2-3; D gene unclear. The germline CDR1 and CDR2 sequences are SGDLS and YYNGEE. The ends were cut back, 4 bases at V and 6 bases at J, with 18 bases in the middle. This CDR3 region has 15 residues. CDR3 sequence reads: CASSPRKGQGDTQYF. The DNA for the CDR3 is TGTGCCAGCAGCCCAAGGAAAGGGCAAGGGGATACGCAGTATTTT.